Sequencing of this T cell receptor beta chain was carried out in a study of T cell responses to AZD1222 COVID-19 vaccine. On this clone itself: The target antigen is unknown.

Study observations and caveats: Spike-specific TCR breadth rose after two AZD1222 doses, and depth rose as well. Seropositive AZD1222 recipients at baseline numbered only five to seven. Regions 160-218 and 743-854 held dominance among vaccine-associated CD4 TCRs, which spanned spike.

Second doses that came at about 4 or about 12 weeks were put together. Only in-frame clones appear in the TCRdb table, and some are missing; sequencing was by immunoSEQ multiplex PCR. Among about 150,000 clones, around nine tenths were seen once, and the ten largest hold approximately 1.6%. The receptor comes from an adult who received the AZD1222 COVID-19 vaccine. Sequenced material: peripheral blood, taken 28 days after the second AZD1222 dose.

CDR3 residues: CASRSRGSSYNEQFF. The CDR3 coding sequence is TGTGCCAGTAGATCGCGGGGGAGCTCCTACAATGAGCAGTTCTTC. This sequence joins TRBV19 and TRBJ2-1; 7 nucleotides match TRBD2. The germline V gene encodes CDR1 LNHDA and CDR2 SQIVND (reference sequence). The CDR3 length is 15 residues. With 6 bases clipped from V and 0 bases from J, the junction kept 5 bases outside the gene matches.